Listed here are 20 T cell receptor beta chains from one sample, sequenced in a study of T cell responses to AZD1222 COVID-19 vaccine. Method: immunoSEQ multiplex PCR; TCRdb's copy keeps in-frame clones and lacks some. The top ten hold about 4.6% of the sample, which has 150,000 to 200,000 clones, about 92% seen once. This sample comprised peripheral blood, obtained on day 0 of MenACWY control vaccination. These receptors came from an adult in good health.

V usage is TRBV30 and J usage is TRBJ1-5; TRBD1 matches 8 bases. This CDR3 contains 13 residues. Unmatched junction bases numbered 6, after V lost 4 bases and J lost 7 bases. Germline lookup yields CDR1 GTSNPN and CDR2 SVGIG (reference sequence). DNA for the CDR3: TGTGCCTGGACAGGGGGCGCCGGACAGCCCCAGCATTTT. Its translation is CAWTGGAGQPQHF. The whole variable domain, remainder taken from reference TRBV30 and TRBJ1-5, is SQTIHQWPATLVQPVGSPLSLECTVEGTSNPNLYWYRQAAGRGLQLLFYSVGIGQISSEVPQNLSASRPQDRQFILSSKKLLLSDSGFYLCAWTGGAGQPQHFGDGTRLSIL.

The chain has TRBV7-9 and TRBJ2-7; 9 nucleotides line up with TRBD1. The CDR3 spans 15 residues. Germline V CDR1 and CDR2: SEHNR, FQNEAQ (reference sequence). The trim removed 5 bases at V and 3 bases at J, leaving 8 bases unmatched. CDR3 sequence (DNA): TGTGCCAGCAGCCCACCCGGGACAGGGAGCTACGAGCAGTACTTC. This gives the protein CASSPPGTGSYEQYF.

The genes are TRBV6-6 and TRBJ2-7; 14 nucleotides line up with TRBD2. CDR1 and CDR2 from the germline V gene are MNHNY and SVGAGI (reference sequence). CDR3 length equals 15 residues. Losses at the gene ends were 4 bases for V and 4 bases for J; bases not matched to a gene: 3. CDR3 loop: CASSSGTSGRYEQYF. The CDR3 DNA reads TGTGCCAGCAGTTCCGGGACTAGCGGGAGATACGAGCAGTACTTC.

The chain joins TRBV6-5 to TRBJ2-7; the D call may be TRBD1 or TRBD2 (5 bases each). This CDR3 contains 14 residues. Germline CDR1 MNHEY, CDR2 SVGAGI. V lost 6 bases to trimming and J lost 2 bases, with 14 bases between them. The CDR3 nucleotides read TGTGCCAGCAGCCCCCGGGACGGAGCCTACGAGCAGTACTTC. Amino acid sequence: CASSPRDGAYEQYF.

The V gene is TRBV5-5, the J gene TRBJ1-4; TRBD1 matches at 9 bases. The trim removed 4 bases at V and 8 bases at J, leaving 6 bases unmatched. The V gene's germline CDR1 is SGHKS and CDR2 YYEKEE (reference sequence). The CDR3 sequence is 14 residues long. The CDR3 protein is CASSQDRGGEKLFF. The CDR3, as DNA: TGTGCCAGCAGCCAGGACAGGGGAGGGGAAAAACTGTTTTTT.

The chain recombines TRBV5-6 with TRBJ1-3; D not certain. CDR1 is SGHDT, CDR2 YYEEEE, per germline. V was pared by 5 bases and J by 4 bases, with 13 bases between. The CDR3 extends over 14 amino acids. CDR3 bases: TGTGCCAGCAGTCCCCGGGGTCAAGGAAACACCATATATTTT. This gives the protein CASSPRGQGNTIYF.

This chain links TRBV28 with TRBJ1-1; D uncertain. CDR1 and CDR2 from the germline V gene are MDHEN and SYDVKM. The CDR3 has 14 amino acids. The V end was cut by 3 bases, the J end by 3 bases, with 11 bases between. CDR3 nucleotide sequence: TGTGCCAGCAGTTTTGACGGAAGGGACACTGAAGCTTTCTTT. Translated: CASSFDGRDTEAFF.

This clone was found once. V usage is TRBV11-3 and J usage is TRBJ1-6, with TRBD1 matching 7 bases. V shed 2 bases, J shed 6 bases, and the junction held 4 bases outside the gene matches. The CDR3 is 15 amino acids. Per the germline V gene, CDR1 is SGHNT and CDR2 is YENEEA. CDR3 in amino acids: CASSLTGQVNSPLHF. The DNA of the CDR3 is TGTGCCAGCAGCTTAACAGGACAGGTTAATTCACCCCTCCACTTT. Using reference TRBV11-3 and TRBJ1-6 for the parts outside the CDR3, the full variable domain is EAGVVQSPRYKIIEKKQPVAFWCNPISGHNTLYWYLQNLGQGPELLIRYENEEAVDDSQLPKDRFSAERLKGVDSTLKIQPAELGDSAVYLCASSLTGQVNSPLHFGNGTRLTVT.

This clone was counted a single time. This chain joins TRBV6-5 and TRBJ1-5, with D unclear. CDR1 is MNHEY, CDR2 SVGAGI, per germline. The CDR3 is 14 residues long. Trimming removed 8 bases at V and 4 bases at J, with 15 bases between. The CDR3 nucleotides are TGTGCCAGCTCTTTTAACAGAGTGAATCAGCCCCAGCATTTT. The encoded protein is CASSFNRVNQPQHF.

J is TRBJ1-1 and V is TRBV5-1; no clear D. Germline V gene lookup returns CDR1 SGHRS and CDR2 YFSETQ. V was shortened by 1 base and J by 4 bases, with 5 bases between the two germline ends. The CDR3 has 12 amino acids. The CDR3 coding sequence is TGCGCCAGCAGCTTGTCGGCCACTGAAGCTTTCTTT. Translated, it gives CASSLSATEAFF.

The chain employs TRBV28 and TRBJ2-5, with D perhaps given as TRBD1 or TRBD2 (5 bases each). Germline loops: CDR1 MDHEN, CDR2 SYDVKM. Trimming left V 5 bases short and J 2 bases short, with 18 bases between. The CDR3 is 16 amino acids. The CDR3 sequence is CASSPNTGRTQETQYF. CDR3 in DNA: TGTGCCAGCAGTCCCAATACGGGACGGACGCAAGAGACCCAGTACTTC.

This chain links TRBV5-1 with TRBJ2-5, with 10 bases matching TRBD2. Germline V lookup: CDR1 SGHRS, CDR2 YFSETQ. CDR3 length: 16 residues. V was clipped by 1 base and J by 4 bases; unmatched bases: 7. CDR3: CASSLLSGRQVETQYF. CDR3 bases: TGCGCCAGCAGCTTGCTTAGCGGGAGGCAGGTAGAGACCCAGTACTTC.

The chain has TRBV9 and TRBJ2-5; TRBD2 is a possible D gene (6 bases). This CDR3 contains 13 residues. From germline, CDR1 is SGDLS and CDR2 YYNGEE. V lost 5 bases, J lost 4 bases, and 12 bases lay in between. CDR3 DNA: TGTGCCAGCAGAGATGAGGGAGGAGAGACCCAGTACTTC. It is translated as CASRDEGGETQYF.

V is TRBV6-5 and J is TRBJ2-7; D is perhaps TRBD1 (6 bases). The V gene's germline CDR1 is MNHEY and CDR2 SVGAGI. Trimming took 2 bases from V and 9 from J, leaving 11 bases between them. This CDR3 comprises 12 residues. The CDR3 coding sequence is TGTGCCAGCAGTTACCCAGGGGACGGGCAGTACTTC. Residues: CASSYPGDGQYF.

V is TRBV7-9 and J is TRBJ2-3, with 10 bases identical to TRBD2. V shed 6 bases and J 2 bases; nucleotides not matched to a gene: 5. This CDR3 contains 15 residues. Germline assignment: CDR1 SEHNR and CDR2 FQNEAQ (reference sequence). The CDR3 sequence is CASRPGTSDTDTQYF. CDR3 coding DNA: TGTGCCAGCAGGCCCGGGACTAGCGACACAGATACGCAGTATTTT.

The chain couples TRBV2 to TRBJ1-3, with D perhaps TRBD1 (6 bases). The CDR3 consists of 13 residues. Trimming stripped 6 bases from V and 1 base from J, with 7 bases between. The V gene's germline CDR1 is SNHLY and CDR2 FYNNEI. CDR3 in DNA: TGTGCCAGCAGAACAGGGTCTGGAAACACCATATATTTT. This gives the protein CASRTGSGNTIYF.

The chain's CDR3 is CASSGEIGSYEQYF. The CDR3 DNA sequence: TGTGCCAGCAGTGGAGAGATAGGATCCTACGAGCAGTACTTC. The chain has TRBV6-2 or TRBV6-3 and TRBJ2-7, with D uncertain. Germline V gene sequence: CDR1 MNHEY, CDR2 SVGEGT. The CDR3 spans 14 residues. Between the trimmed V and J ends, which lost 5 bases and 1 base, there was a span of 12 bases.

The chain uses TRBV4-3 and TRBJ2-2; D is uncertain. This CDR3 has 14 residues. CDR1 and CDR2 (germline): LGHNA, YSLEER. V was pared by 0 bases and J by 1 base, with 3 bases between. Here the CDR3 reads CASSQDRNTGELFF. The CDR3 DNA is TGCGCCAGCAGCCAAGACAGGAACACCGGGGAGCTGTTTTTT.

J is TRBJ1-1 and V is TRBV7-3; 7 positions agree with TRBD1. With V trimmed by 5 bases and J by 5 bases, 5 bases remained unmatched. The germline gives CDR1 SGHTA, CDR2 FQGTGA. The CDR3 covers 13 residues. CDR3 DNA sequence: TGTGCCAGCAGCCGCGACAGGGAAACTGAAGCTTTCTTT. It yields the protein CASSRDRETEAFF.

V and J are TRBV29-1 and TRBJ2-3, with TRBD1 matching 9 bases. Germline lookup yields CDR1 SQVTM and CDR2 ANQGSEA. The CDR3 covers 14 residues. V lost 6 bases and J lost 5; bases outside the gene matches: 9. CDR3 DNA: TGCAGCGTGGAGGTCGGGACAGGGATAGATACGCAGTATTTT. Amino acids: CSVEVGTGIDTQYF.